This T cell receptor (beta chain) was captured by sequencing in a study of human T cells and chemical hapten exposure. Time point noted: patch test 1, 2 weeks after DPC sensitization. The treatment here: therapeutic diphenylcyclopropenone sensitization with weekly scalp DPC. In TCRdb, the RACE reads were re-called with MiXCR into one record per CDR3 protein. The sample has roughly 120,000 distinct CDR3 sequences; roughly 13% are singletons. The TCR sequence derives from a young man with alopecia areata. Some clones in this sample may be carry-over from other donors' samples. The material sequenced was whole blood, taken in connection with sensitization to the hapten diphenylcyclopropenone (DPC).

The CDR3 spells CASSRDVNEKLFF. The CDR3 DNA sequence: TGTGCCAGCTCCCGGGACGTTAATGAAAAACTGTTTTTT. The chain is built from TRBV18 and TRBJ1-4; maybe TRBD1 (5 bases). There are 13 residues in the CDR3. In germline, CDR1 is KGHSH, CDR2 LQKENI. Trimming stripped 6 bases from V and 4 bases from J, with 9 bases between.